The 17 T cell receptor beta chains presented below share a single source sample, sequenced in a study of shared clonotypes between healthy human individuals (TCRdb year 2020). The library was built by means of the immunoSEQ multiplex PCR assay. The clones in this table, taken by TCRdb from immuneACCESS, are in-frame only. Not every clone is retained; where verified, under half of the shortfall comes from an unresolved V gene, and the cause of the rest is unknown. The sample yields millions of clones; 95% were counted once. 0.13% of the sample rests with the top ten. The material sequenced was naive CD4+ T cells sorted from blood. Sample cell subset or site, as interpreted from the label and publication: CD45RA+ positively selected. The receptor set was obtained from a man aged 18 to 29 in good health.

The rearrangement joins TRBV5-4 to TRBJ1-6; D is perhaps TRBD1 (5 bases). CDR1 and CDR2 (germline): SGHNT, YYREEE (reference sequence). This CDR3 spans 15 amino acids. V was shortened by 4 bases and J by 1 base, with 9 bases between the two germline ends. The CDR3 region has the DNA TGTGCCAGCAGCGGGGGTAAATCCTATAATTCACCCCTCCACTTT. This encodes CASSGGKSYNSPLHF.

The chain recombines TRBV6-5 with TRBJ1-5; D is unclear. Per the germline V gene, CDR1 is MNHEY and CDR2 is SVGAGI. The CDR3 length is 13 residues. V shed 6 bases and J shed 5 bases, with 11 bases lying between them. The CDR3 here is CASSRGWDQPQHF. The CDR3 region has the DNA TGTGCCAGCAGCCGCGGATGGGATCAGCCCCAGCATTTT.

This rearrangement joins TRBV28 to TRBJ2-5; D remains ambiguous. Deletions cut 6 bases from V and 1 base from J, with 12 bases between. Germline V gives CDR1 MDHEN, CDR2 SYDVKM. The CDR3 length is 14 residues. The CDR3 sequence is CASSPINGQETQYF. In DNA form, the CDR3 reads TGTGCCAGCAGCCCAATTAATGGCCAAGAGACCCAGTACTTC.

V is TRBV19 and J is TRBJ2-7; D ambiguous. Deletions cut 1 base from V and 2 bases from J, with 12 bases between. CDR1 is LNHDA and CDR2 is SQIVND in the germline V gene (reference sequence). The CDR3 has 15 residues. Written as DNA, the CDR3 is TGTGCCAGTAGTATAGGTGGCGGATCCGCCTACGAGCAGTACTTC. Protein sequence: CASSIGGGSAYEQYF.

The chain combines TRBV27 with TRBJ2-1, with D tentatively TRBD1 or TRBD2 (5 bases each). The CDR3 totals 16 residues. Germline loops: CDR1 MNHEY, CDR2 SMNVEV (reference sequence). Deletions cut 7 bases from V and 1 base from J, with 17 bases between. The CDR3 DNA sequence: TGTGCCAGCACCGCCGGGGCCGGGGCATCCTACAATGAGCAGTTCTTC. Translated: CASTAGAGASYNEQFF.

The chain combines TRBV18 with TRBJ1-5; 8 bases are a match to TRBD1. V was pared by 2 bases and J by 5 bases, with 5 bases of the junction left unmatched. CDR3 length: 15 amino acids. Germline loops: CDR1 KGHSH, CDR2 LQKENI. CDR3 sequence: CASSPRQGRDQPQHF. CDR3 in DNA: TGTGCCAGCTCACCAAGACAGGGGAGAGATCAGCCCCAGCATTTT.

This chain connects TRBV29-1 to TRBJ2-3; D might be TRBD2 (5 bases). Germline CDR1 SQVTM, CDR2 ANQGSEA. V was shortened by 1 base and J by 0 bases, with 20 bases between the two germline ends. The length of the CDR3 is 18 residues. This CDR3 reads CSVEAPPKGWTSTDTQYF. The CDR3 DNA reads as TGCAGCGTTGAAGCCCCCCCGAAAGGGTGGACTAGCACAGATACGCAGTATTTT.

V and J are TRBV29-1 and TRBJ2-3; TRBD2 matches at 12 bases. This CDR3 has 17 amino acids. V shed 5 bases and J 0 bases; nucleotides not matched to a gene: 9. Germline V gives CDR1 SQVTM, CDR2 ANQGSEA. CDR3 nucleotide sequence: TGCAGCGTTTCTGACCCCGGGACTAGCGGGAGCACAGATACGCAGTATTTT. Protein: CSVSDPGTSGSTDTQYF.

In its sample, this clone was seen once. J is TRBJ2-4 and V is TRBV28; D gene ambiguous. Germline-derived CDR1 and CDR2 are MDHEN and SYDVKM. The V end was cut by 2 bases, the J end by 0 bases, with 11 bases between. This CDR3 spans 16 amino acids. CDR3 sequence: CASSLRDTLAKNIQYF. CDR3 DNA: TGTGCCAGCAGTTTACGAGACACCTTAGCCAAAAACATTCAGTACTTC. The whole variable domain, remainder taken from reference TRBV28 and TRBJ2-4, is DVKVTQSSRYLVKRTGEKVFLECVQDMDHENMFWYRQDPGLGLRLIYFSYDVKMKEKGDIPEGYSVSREKKERFSLILESASTNQTSMYLCASSLRDTLAKNIQYFGAGTRLSVL.

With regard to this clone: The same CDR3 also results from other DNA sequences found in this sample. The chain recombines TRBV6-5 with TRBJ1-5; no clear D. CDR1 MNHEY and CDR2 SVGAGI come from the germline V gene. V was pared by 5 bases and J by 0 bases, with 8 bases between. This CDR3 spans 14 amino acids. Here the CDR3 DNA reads TGTGCCAGCAGTCGCGGACTTAGCAATCAGCCCCAGCATTTT. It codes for CASSRGLSNQPQHF.

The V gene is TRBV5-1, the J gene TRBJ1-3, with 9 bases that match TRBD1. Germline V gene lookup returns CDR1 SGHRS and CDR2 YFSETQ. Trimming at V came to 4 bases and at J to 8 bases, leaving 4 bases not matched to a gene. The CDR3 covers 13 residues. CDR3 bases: TGCGCCAGCAGCAGGACAGGGGCTGACACCATATATTTT. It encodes CASSRTGADTIYF.

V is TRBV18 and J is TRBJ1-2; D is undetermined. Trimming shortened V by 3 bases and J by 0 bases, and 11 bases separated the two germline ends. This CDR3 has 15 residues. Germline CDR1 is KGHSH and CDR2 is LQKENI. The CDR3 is CASSPTTVANYGYTF. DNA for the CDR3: TGTGCCAGCTCACCGACGACCGTAGCTAACTATGGCTACACCTTC.

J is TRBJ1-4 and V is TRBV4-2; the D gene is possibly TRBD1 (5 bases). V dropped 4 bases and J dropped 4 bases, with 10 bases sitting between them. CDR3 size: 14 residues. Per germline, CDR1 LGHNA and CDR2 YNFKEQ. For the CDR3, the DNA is TGTGCCAGCAGCCGGGAAGGGGATAATGAAAAACTGTTTTTT. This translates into CASSREGDNEKLFF.

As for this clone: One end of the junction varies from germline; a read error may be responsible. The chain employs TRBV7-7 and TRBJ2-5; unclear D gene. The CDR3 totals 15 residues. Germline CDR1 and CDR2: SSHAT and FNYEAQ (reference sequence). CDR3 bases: TGTGCTAGCAGCTCCGGCCCCCTCTTAGGAGAGACCCAGTACTTC. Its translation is CASSSGPLLGETQYF.

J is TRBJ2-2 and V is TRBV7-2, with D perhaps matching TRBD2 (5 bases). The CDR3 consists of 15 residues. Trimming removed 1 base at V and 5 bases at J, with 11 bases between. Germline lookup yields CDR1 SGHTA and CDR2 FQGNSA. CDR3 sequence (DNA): TGTGCCAGCAGCTTAGGCGGGTTTAAGACCGGGGAGCTGTTTTTT. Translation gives CASSLGGFKTGELFF.

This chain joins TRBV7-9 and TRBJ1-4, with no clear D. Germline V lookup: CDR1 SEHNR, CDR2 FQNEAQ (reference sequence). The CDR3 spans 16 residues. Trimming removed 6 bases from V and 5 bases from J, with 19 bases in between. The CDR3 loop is CASSPSLAGLNEKLFF. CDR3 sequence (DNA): TGTGCCAGCAGTCCTTCCTTGGCAGGTTTAAATGAAAAACTGTTTTTT.

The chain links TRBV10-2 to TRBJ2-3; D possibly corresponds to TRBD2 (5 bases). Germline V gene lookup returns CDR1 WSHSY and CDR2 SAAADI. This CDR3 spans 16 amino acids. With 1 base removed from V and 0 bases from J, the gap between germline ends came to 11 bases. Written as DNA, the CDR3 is TGCGCCAGCAGTGAGTTGAGGGAAGCTAGCACAGATACGCAGTATTTT. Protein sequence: CASSELREASTDTQYF.